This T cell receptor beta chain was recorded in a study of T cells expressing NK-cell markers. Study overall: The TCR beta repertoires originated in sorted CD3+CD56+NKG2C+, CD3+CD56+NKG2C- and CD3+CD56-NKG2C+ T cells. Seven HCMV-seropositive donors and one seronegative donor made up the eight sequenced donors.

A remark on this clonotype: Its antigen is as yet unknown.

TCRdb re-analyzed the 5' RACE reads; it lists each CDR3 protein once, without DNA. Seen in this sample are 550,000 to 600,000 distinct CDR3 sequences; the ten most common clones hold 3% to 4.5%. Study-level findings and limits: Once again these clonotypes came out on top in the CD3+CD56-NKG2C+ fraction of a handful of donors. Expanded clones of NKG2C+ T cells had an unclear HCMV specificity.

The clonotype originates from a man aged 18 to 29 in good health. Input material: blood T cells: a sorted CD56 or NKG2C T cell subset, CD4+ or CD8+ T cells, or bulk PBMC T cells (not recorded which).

This CDR3 reads CASSLGTGLDTQYF. V is TRBV7-3 and J is TRBJ2-3; with no DNA, the TCRdb D assignment of TRBD1 cannot be verified. Germline CDR1 is SGHTA and CDR2 is FQGTGA. CDR3 length equals 14 residues. Supplemented by reference TRBV7-3 and TRBJ2-3, the full variable domain reads GAGVSQTPSNKVTEKGKYVELRCDPISGHTALYWYRQSLGQGPEFLIYFQGTGAADDSGLPNDRFFAVRPEGSVSTLKIQRTERGDSAVYLCASSLGTGLDTQYFGPGTRLTVL.